This T cell receptor beta chain was captured in a study of blood T cell repertoires in COVID-19. Looking at the study overall: Collection of acute and convalescent COVID-19 samples took place in the United States, Italy and Spain. T cells, B-cell-depleted T cells, or PBMCs provided the cDNA or gDNA that served as material.

CDR3 length: 16 amino acids. V was clipped by 2 bases and J by 0 bases; unmatched bases: 6. Germline lookup yields CDR1 MNHEY and CDR2 SVGEGT. As processed by the authors: By means of reference gene primer amplification, nucleated cell counts were estimated. TCRdb's copy holds only in-frame clones and misses some; the assay was immunoSEQ multiplex PCR. V and J calls and clone size are as listed in that table; D and trimming were resolved from the DNA. The data hold 70,000 to 100,000 clones, with 88% observed a single time. Source material: peripheral blood. V gene TRBV6-2 or TRBV6-3 combines with J gene TRBJ1-1; 7 positions match TRBD1. The receptor's source is a human donor in a cohort sampled during active COVID-19. In nucleotides, the CDR3 is TGTGCCAGCAGTTACGACAGGGCTTCGATGAACACTGAAGCTTTCTTT. Protein: CASSYDRASMNTEAFF.